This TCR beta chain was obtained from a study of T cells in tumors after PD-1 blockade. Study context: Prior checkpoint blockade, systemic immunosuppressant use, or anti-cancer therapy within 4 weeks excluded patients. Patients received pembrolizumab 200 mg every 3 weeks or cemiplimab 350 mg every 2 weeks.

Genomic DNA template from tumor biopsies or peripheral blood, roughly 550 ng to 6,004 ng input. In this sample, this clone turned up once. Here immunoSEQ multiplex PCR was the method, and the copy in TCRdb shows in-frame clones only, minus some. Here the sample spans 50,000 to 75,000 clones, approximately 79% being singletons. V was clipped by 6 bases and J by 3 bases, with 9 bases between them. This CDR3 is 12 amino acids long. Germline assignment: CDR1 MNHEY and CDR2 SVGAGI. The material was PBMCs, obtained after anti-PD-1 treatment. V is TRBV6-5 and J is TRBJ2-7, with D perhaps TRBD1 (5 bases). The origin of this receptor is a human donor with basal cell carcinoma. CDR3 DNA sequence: TGTGCCAGCAGAGGGGCGTACTACGAGCAGTACTTC. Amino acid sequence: CASRGAYYEQYF.